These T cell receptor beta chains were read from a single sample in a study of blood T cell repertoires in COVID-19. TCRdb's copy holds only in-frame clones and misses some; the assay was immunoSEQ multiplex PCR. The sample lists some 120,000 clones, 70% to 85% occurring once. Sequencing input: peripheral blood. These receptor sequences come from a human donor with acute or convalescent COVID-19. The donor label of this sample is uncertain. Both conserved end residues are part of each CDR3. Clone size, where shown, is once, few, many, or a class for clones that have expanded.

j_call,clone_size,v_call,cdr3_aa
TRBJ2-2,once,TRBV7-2,CASSLSSGGAANTGELFF
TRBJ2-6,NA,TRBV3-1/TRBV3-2,CASSLGQGYSGANVLTF
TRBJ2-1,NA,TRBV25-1,CASAGQGFWVEQFF
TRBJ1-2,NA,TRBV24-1,CATSDSSRRYGYTF
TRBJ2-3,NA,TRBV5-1,CASSLGEFTDTQYF
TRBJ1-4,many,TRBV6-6,CASSYSGQANEKLFF
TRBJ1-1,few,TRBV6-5,CASREQGGNTEAFF
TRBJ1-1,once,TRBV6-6,CASSRQAGNTEAFF
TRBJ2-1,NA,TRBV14,CASSQDRVDEQFF
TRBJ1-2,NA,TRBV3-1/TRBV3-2,CASSREYRGYTF
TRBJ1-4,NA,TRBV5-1,CASSSDTYNEKLFF
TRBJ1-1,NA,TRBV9,CASSLWGNPNTEAFF
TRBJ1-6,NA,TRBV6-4,CASSDSVDSNSPLHF
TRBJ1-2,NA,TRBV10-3,CAISVRGDYGYTF
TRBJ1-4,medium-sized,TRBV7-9,CASSLGAGKNEKLFF
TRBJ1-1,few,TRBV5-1,CASSLGTGDEAFF
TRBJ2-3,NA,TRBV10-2,CASRPDRTADTQYF
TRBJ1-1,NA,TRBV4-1,CASSLQEGTEAFF
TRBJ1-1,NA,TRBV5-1,CASSPRPGWGTEAFF
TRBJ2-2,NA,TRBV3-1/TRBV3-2,CASSQGSGTGELFF
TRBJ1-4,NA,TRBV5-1,CASSPYRETNEKLFF
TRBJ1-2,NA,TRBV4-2,CASSQDYREGGYTF
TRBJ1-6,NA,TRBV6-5,CASRSGRRQDSPLHF
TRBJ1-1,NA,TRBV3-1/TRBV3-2,CASSPTGVRNTEAFF
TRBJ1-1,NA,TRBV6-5,CARRDSLNTEAFF
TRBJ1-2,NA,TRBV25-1,CASSDGNRRKAGYTF
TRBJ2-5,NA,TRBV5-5,CASSSGQPWETQYF
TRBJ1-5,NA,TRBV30,CAWSAGMNQPQHF
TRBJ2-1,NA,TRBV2,CASSEGTGAYNEQFF
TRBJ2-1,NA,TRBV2,CAQSRGGAYNEQFF
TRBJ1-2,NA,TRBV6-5,CASSPNRDGYTF
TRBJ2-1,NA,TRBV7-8,CASSARRGGNHNEQFF
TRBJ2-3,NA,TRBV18,CASSLTDTQYF
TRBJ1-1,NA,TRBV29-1,CSVDPGGRTEAFF
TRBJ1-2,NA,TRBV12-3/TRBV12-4,CASTLQGAYGYTF
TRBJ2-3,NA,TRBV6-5,CASRTAGEADTQYF